This T cell receptor (beta chain) is drawn from a study of control samples from healthy donors and cancer patients. This CDR3 region has 11 residues. The germline V and J ends were trimmed by 10 bases and 4 bases, with 11 bases remaining between them. Germline V gives CDR1 MNHEY, CDR2 SVGAGI. This clone showed up just once. Repertoires were generated with immunoSEQ multiplex PCR, while TCRdb's copy carries only in-frame clones and drops some. Here the sample spans roughly 140,000 clones, more than 85% being singletons. V usage is TRBV6-5 and J usage is TRBJ2-7; the D gene is possibly TRBD2 (5 bases). The sequenced sample was blood. The sequence derives from a man aged 50 or older in good health. CDR3 sequence reads: CATTRGYEQYF. CDR3 nucleotides: TGTGCCACGACTCGAGGGTACGAGCAGTACTTC.